This entry lists 10 T cell receptor beta chains sequenced from one sample in a study of blood T cell repertoires in COVID-19. The table came from immunoSEQ multiplex PCR; TCRdb's copy has only in-frame clones and leaves some out. This table holds over 150,000 clones, 70% to 90% found once. The specimen was peripheral blood. The receptors stem from a man aged 35 to 55 with acute or convalescent COVID-19.

This clone has more than one count but fewer than ten. The rearrangement joins TRBV27 to TRBJ1-1; 7 nucleotides match TRBD1. Germline V gene sequence: CDR1 MNHEY, CDR2 SMNVEV (reference sequence). J lost 7 bases, V lost 7 bases, and 21 bases had no gene match. This CDR3 spans 17 amino acids. For the CDR3, the DNA is TGTGCCAGCACCGGAATGGGGCGCAGGGGGGATTGGGGTGAAGCTTTCTTT. Protein sequence: CASTGMGRRGDWGEAFF.

The gene calls are TRBV11-2 and TRBJ2-7; 8 bases line up with TRBD1. J gave up 2 bases and V 3 bases, and 6 bases lay outside the gene matches. The CDR3 runs 15 residues. Germline V gene lookup returns CDR1 SGHAT and CDR2 FQNNGV. CDR3 loop: CASSFLGQGTYEQYF. DNA of the CDR3: TGTGCCAGCAGCTTCTTAGGACAGGGAACCTACGAGCAGTACTTC. The variable domain in full, with the rest retrieved from reference TRBV11-2 and TRBJ2-7, is EAGVAQSPRYKIIEKRQSVAFWCNPISGHATLYWYQQILGQGPKLLIQFQNNGVVDDSQLPKDRFSAERLKGVDSTLKIQPAKLEDSAVYLCASSFLGQGTYEQYFGPGTRLTVT.

The rearrangement joins TRBV7-8 to TRBJ1-2, with a weak D call TRBD1 (5 bases). Trimming pared 1 base from V and 8 bases from J, leaving 14 bases between. CDR1 is SGHVS, CDR2 FQNEAQ, per germline. This CDR3 comprises 14 residues. DNA of the CDR3: TGTGCCAGCAGCTTAGAAAGCAGGGCTTACGGCTACACCTTC. It encodes CASSLESRAYGYTF.

The chain combines TRBV6-5 with TRBJ2-1; no firm D call. V was clipped by 0 bases and J by 7 bases, with 4 bases between them. Germline V CDR1 and CDR2: MNHEY, SVGAGI. This CDR3 contains 12 residues. The chain's CDR3 is CASSYSPNEQFF. CDR3 sequence (DNA): TGTGCCAGCAGTTACTCTCCGAATGAGCAGTTCTTC.

This rearrangement joins TRBV2 to TRBJ1-2, with D perhaps matching TRBD1 (6 bases). V lost 4 bases and J 2 bases, leaving 11 bases between the germline ends. In germline, CDR1 is SNHLY, CDR2 FYNNEI. This CDR3 has 14 amino acids. The CDR3 is CASSGSGTNYGYTF. CDR3 DNA: TGTGCCAGCAGTGGTTCAGGGACAAACTATGGCTACACCTTC. Together with reference TRBV2 and TRBJ1-2, the CDR3 gives the full variable domain: EPEVTQTPSHQVTQMGQEVILRCVPISNHLYFYWYRQILGQKVEFLVSFYNNEISEKSEIFDDQFSVERPDGSNFTLKIRSTKLEDSAMYFCASSGSGTNYGYTFGSGTRLTVV.

The genes are TRBV5-1 and TRBJ1-1, with a tentative D call TRBD1 (5 bases). The CDR3 extends over 14 amino acids. V was pared by 4 bases and J by 4 bases, with 14 bases between. Germline CDR1 is SGHRS and CDR2 is YFSETQ. CDR3 in amino acids: CASSPQGKGTEAFF. The CDR3 bases are TGCGCCAGCAGCCCGCAGGGTAAGGGCACTGAAGCTTTCTTT.

The sample holds many counts of this clone. The chain carries TRBV6-4 and TRBJ2-1, with no clear D. The CDR3 spans 16 residues. V dropped 0 bases and J dropped 0 bases, with 9 bases sitting between them. Germline V gives CDR1 MRHNA, CDR2 SNTAGT. The CDR3, as DNA: TGTGCCAGCAGTGACTCGCGAGTAGCCTCCTACAATGAGCAGTTCTTC. Its translation is CASSDSRVASYNEQFF.

Only one count was recorded for this clone. J is TRBJ2-7 and V is TRBV4-1; 12 bases align to TRBD2. CDR3 length: 16 residues. The ends lost 4 bases at V and 1 base at J; junction bases unmatched: 5. Germline lookup yields CDR1 MGHRA and CDR2 YSYEKL. The CDR3 spells CASSRSLAGGSYEQYF. The CDR3 DNA reads as TGCGCCAGCAGCCGGTCACTAGCGGGGGGATCCTACGAGCAGTACTTC.

This sequence joins TRBV19 and TRBJ2-3, with D possibly TRBD2 on 6 matching bases. The CDR3 is 13 residues long. The V and J ends lost 8 bases and 4 bases respectively, with 13 bases between them. Germline lookup yields CDR1 LNHDA and CDR2 SQIVND (reference sequence). CDR3 DNA sequence: TGTGCCAGTGGGGACTCCTGGGCAGATACGCAGTATTTT. This codes for CASGDSWADTQYF.

V and J are TRBV9 and TRBJ2-7, with TRBD1 matching over 9 bases. The junction had 3 bases not matched to a gene; V was cut back by 3 bases and J by 5 bases. The V gene's germline CDR1 is SGDLS and CDR2 YYNGEE. This CDR3 is 13 amino acids long. The CDR3 DNA follows: TGTGCCAGCAGCGGGGGACAGGGTAACGAGCAGTACTTC. It translates to CASSGGQGNEQYF.